This section outlines one T cell receptor (beta chain) sequence together with its context. The antigen is not known. This record belongs to a study of radiotherapy plus CTLA-4 blockade in lung cancer. Study conclusions and caveats: Radiotherapy plus ipilimumab was followed by expansion in blood of tumor-derived TCR clones.

Measured with immunoSEQ multiplex PCR; TCRdb has only the in-frame clones, and not every one. The sample contains under 100,000 clones, over 80% of which appear only once. Germline V CDR1 and CDR2: GTSNPN, SVGIG (reference sequence). The V and J ends lost 2 bases and 13 bases, in that order; junction bases with no gene match: 4. The CDR3 covers 11 residues. Focal radiation plus CTLA-4 blockade with ipilimumab was administered to patients who had chemo-refractory metastatic non-small-cell lung cancer. This TCR was recovered from a human donor with non-small cell lung cancer that progressed on radiotherapy plus ipilimumab. The chain recombines TRBV30 with TRBJ1-4, with 7 bases lining up with TRBD1. Material: peripheral blood, obtained from a patient treated with radiotherapy plus ipilimumab. The CDR3 protein is CAWSPGGGLFF. CDR3 DNA: TGTGCCTGGAGTCCAGGGGGAGGACTGTTTTTT.